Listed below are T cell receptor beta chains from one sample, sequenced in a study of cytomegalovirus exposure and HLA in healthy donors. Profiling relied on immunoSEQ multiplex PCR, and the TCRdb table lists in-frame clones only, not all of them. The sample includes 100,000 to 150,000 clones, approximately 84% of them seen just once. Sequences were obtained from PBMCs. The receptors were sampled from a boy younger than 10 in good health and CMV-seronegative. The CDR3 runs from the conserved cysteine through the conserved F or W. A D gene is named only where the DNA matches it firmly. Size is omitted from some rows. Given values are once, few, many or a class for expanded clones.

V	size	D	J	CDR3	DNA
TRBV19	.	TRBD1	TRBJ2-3	CASSMGQGAGDTQYF	TGTGCCAGTAGTATGGGACAGGGGGCTGGAGATACGCAGTATTTT
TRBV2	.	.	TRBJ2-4	CASSENPGLAKNIQYF	TGTGCCAGCAGTGAAAACCCGGGTTTAGCCAAAAACATTCAGTACTTC
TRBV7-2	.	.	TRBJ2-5	CASSLWLEHGETQYF	TGTGCCAGCAGCTTATGGCTAGAACATGGTGAGACCCAGTACTTC
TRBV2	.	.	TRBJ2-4	CASRMSLAKNIQYF	TGTGCCAGCAGGATGTCACTAGCCAAAAACATTCAGTACTTC
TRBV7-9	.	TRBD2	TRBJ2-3	CASSPRLSGAATDTQYF	TGTGCCAGCAGCCCTCGGCTTAGCGGGGCGGCCACAGATACGCAGTATTTT
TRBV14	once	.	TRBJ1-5	CASSLGRGQPQHF	TGTGCCAGCAGTCTGGGGAGGGGTCAGCCCCAGCATTTT
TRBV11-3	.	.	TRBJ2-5	CASSRRGTVEQETQYF	TGTGCCAGCAGCCGCCGGGGGACAGTAGAGCAAGAGACCCAGTACTTC
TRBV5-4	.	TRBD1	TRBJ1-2	CASSSRQGLSIDTF	TGTGCCAGCAGCTCTCGACAGGGTCTGAGTATAGACACCTTC
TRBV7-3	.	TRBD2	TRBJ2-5	CASSFGGEETQYF	TGTGCCAGCAGCTTCGGGGGGGAAGAGACCCAGTACTTC
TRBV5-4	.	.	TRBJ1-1	CASSLLQGNTEAFF	TGTGCCAGCAGCTTGCTTCAGGGGAACACTGAAGCTTTCTTT
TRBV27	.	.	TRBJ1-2	CASSPQDSYYGYTF	TGTGCCAGCAGTCCCCAGGACAGCTACTATGGCTACACCTTC
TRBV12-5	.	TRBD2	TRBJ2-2	CASGLVLGGGDTGELFF	TGTGCTAGTGGTTTGGTATTGGGGGGAGGGGACACCGGGGAGCTGTTTTTT
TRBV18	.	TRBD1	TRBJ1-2	CASSPDTGGEGSGYTF	TGTGCCAGCTCACCCGATACAGGGGGCGAAGGCTCTGGCTACACCTTC
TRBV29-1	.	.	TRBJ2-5	CSVAQDIQETQYF	TGCAGCGTAGCCCAGGACATCCAAGAGACCCAGTACTTC
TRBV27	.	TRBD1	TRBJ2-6	CASSLFNRGLFGANVLTF	TGTGCCAGTTCCCTTTTTAACAGGGGGTTATTCGGTGCCAACGTCCTGACTTTC
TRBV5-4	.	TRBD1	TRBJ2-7	CASSLGQGIYEQYF	TGTGCCAGCAGCTTGGGACAGGGGATTTACGAGCAGTACTTC
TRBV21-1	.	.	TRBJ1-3	CASSGRTGDLGNTIYF	TGTGCCAGCAGCGGACGTACAGGTGACCTGGGAAACACCATATATTTT
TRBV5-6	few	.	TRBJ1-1	CASSCPRELNTEAFF	TGTGCCAGCAGCTGTCCCCGGGAGCTGAACACTGAAGCTTTCTTT
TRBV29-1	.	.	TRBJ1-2	CSLGGNYGYTF	TGCAGCCTCGGGGGTAACTATGGCTACACCTTC
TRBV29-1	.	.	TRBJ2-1	CSVERGLGNEQFF	TGCAGCGTTGAAAGAGGGCTGGGCAATGAGCAGTTCTTC
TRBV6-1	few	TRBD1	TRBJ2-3	CASSTGTGSADTQYF	TGTGCCAGCAGTACCGGGACAGGGAGCGCGGATACGCAGTATTTT
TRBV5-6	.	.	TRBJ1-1	CASSHRDGGKRNTEAFF	TGTGCCAGCAGCCACCGGGACGGGGGAAAGAGGAACACTGAAGCTTTCTTT
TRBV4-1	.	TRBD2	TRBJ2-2	CASSQDDGGTGELFF	TGTGCCAGCAGCCAAGATGACGGGGGGACCGGGGAGCTGTTTTTT
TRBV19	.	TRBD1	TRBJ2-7	CASSPPGQTYYEQYF	TGTGCCAGTAGTCCACCGGGACAGACGTACTACGAGCAGTACTTC
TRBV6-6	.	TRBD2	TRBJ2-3	CASSDGGGAADTQYF	TGTGCCAGCAGTGACGGCGGGGGGGCCGCGGATACGCAGTATTTT
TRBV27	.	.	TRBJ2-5	CASSLSRDQETQYF	TGTGCCAGCAGTTTATCACGGGACCAAGAGACCCAGTACTTC
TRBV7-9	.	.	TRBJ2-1	CSSSVTSSEQFF	TGTTCCAGCAGCGTCACTAGCAGTGAGCAGTTCTTC
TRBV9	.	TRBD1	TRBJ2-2	CASSLPGGQGNTGELFF	TGTGCCAGCAGCCTCCCGGGGGGACAGGGGAACACCGGGGAGCTGTTTTTT